This T cell receptor (beta chain) was recovered during a study of blood T cell repertoires in COVID-19. The CDR3 consists of 18 residues. CDR1 and CDR2 from the germline V gene are SGHVS and FQNEAQ. The V segment lost 5 bases and the J segment 1 base; nucleotides outside the gene matches: 16. Per the original methods: Quantification of nucleated cells was approximated via reference gene primer amplification. Measured with immunoSEQ multiplex PCR; TCRdb has only the in-frame clones, and not every one. That table supplies the V and J calls and clone size; D and trimming were determined from the DNA. This sample has fewer than 200,000 clones, with about 87% found just once. In this sample, this clone turned up once.

The sequencing input was peripheral blood. The sequence derives from a woman aged 45-60 years with acute or convalescent COVID-19. This chain links TRBV7-8 with TRBJ2-7; 8 bases align to TRBD2. This chain's CDR3 is CASSRGPVAGMGSYEQYF. The CDR3 DNA reads TGTGCCAGCAGCCGAGGTCCCGTAGCGGGAATGGGTTCCTACGAGCAGTACTTC.